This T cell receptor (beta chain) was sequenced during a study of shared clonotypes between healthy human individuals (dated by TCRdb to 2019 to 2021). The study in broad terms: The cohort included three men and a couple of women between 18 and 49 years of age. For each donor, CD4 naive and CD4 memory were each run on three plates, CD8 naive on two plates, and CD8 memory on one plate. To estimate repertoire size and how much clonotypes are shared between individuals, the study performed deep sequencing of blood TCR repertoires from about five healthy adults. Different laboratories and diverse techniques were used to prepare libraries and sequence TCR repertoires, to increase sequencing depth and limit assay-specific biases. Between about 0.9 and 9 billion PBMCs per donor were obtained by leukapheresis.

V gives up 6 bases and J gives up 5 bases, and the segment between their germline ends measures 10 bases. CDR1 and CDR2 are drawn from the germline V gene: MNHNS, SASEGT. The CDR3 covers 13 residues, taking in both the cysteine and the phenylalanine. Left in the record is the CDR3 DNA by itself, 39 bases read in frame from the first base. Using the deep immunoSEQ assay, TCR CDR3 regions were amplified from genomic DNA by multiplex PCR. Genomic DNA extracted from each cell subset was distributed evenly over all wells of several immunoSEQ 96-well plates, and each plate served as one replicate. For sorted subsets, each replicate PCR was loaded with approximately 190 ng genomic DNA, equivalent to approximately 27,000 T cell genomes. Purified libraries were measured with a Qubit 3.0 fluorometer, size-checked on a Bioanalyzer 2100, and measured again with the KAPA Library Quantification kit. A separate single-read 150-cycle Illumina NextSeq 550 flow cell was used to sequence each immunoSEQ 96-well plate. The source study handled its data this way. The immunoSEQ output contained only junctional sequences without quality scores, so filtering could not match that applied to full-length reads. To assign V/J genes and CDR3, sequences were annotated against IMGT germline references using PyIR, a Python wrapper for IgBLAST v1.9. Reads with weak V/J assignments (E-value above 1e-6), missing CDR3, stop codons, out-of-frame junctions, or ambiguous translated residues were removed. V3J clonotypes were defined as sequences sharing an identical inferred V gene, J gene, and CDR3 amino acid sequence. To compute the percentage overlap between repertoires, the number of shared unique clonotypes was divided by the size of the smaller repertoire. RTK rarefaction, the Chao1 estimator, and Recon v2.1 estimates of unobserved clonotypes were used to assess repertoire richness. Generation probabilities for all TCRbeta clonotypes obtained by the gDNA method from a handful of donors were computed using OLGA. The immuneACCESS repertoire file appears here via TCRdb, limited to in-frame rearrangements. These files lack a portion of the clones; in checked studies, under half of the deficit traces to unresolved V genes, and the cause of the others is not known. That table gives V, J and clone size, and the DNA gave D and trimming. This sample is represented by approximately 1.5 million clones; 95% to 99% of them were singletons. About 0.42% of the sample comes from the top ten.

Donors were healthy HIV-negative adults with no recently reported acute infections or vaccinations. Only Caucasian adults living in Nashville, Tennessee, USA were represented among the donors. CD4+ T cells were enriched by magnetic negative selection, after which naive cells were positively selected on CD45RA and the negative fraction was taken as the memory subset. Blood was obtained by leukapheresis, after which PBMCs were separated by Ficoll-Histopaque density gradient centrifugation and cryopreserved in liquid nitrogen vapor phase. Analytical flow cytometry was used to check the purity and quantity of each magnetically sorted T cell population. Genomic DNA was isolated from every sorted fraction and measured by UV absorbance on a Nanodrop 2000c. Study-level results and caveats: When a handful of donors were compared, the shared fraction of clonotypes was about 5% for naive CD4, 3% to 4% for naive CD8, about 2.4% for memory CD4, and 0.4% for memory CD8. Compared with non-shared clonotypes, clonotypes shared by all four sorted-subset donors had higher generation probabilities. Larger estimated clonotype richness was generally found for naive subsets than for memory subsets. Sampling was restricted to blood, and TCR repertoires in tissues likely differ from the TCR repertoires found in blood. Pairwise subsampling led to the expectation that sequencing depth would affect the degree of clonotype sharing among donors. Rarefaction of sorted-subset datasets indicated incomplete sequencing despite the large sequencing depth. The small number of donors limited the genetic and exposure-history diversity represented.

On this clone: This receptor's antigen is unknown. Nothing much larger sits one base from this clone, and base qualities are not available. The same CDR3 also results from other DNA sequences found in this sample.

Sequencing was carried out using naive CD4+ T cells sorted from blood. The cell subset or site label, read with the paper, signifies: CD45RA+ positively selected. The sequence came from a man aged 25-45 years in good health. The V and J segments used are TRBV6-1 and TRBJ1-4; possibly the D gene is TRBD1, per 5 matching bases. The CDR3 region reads CASSEEGNEKLFF. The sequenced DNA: TGTGCCAGCAGCGAGGAGGGGAATGAAAAACTGTTTTTT.